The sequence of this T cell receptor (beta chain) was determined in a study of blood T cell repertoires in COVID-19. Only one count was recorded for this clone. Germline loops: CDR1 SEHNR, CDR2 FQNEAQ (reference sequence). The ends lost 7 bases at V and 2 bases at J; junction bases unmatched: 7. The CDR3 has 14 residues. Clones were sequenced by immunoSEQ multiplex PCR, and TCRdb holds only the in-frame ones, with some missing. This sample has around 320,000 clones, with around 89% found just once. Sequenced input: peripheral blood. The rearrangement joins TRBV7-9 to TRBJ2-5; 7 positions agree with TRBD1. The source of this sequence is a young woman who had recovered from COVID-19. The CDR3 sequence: CASIRGQPQETQYF. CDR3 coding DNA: TGTGCCAGCATCCGGGGACAGCCACAAGAGACCCAGTACTTC.